This entry lists 13 T cell receptor beta chains sequenced from one sample in a study of blood T cell repertoires in COVID-19. The repertoire was sequenced with immunoSEQ multiplex PCR; TCRdb's copy has only in-frame clones and lacks some. The table records over 250,000 clones, around 87% of them present only once. Sample: PBMCs or T cells enriched from blood (not recorded which). Every receptor here comes from a woman aged 25-40 years who had recovered from COVID-19.

There are a few counts of this clone. The chain carries TRBV2 and TRBJ1-1; D gene uncertain. The CDR3 is 11 residues long. The V gene lost 10 bases and the J gene lost 2 bases, with 8 bases spanning the gap. CDR1 and CDR2 (germline): SNHLY, FYNNEI. CDR3 amino acids: CAIYRNTEAFF. The CDR3 DNA is TGTGCCATTTACAGAAACACTGAAGCTTTCTTT.

The rearrangement links TRBV6-5 to TRBJ1-1; 9 positions match TRBD1. Germline V gives CDR1 MNHEY, CDR2 SVGAGI. There are 15 residues in the CDR3. With V trimmed by 8 bases and J by 2 bases, 9 bases remained unmatched. The CDR3 sequence is CASEYLGQGNTEAFF. CDR3 bases: TGTGCCAGCGAATATTTGGGACAGGGTAACACTGAAGCTTTCTTT.

The chain combines TRBV13 with TRBJ2-3, with TRBD2 identical over 8 bases. The germline gives CDR1 PRHDT, CDR2 FYEKMQ (reference sequence). Trimming removed 11 bases from V and 0 bases from J; junction bases left unmatched: 16. The CDR3 is 17 residues long. The CDR3 spells CAPSLRGGVLSTDTQYF. CDR3 in DNA: TGTGCCCCCAGCCTACGGGGGGGGGTCCTTAGCACAGATACGCAGTATTTT.

This clone came up once. The chain links TRBV11-1 to TRBJ2-5, with D possibly TRBD2 on 6 matching bases. V lost 6 bases, J lost 5 bases, and 13 bases lay in between. This CDR3 has 13 amino acids. Germline values: CDR1 SGHAT, CDR2 FQDESV (reference sequence). The CDR3 sequence is CASRGGRGETQYF. CDR3 nucleotides: TGTGCCAGCAGAGGTGGTCGGGGGGAGACCCAGTACTTC.

The J gene is TRBJ1-4, the V gene TRBV5-5; 10 nucleotides align to TRBD1. The CDR3 sequence is 16 residues long. V shed 2 bases and J 7 bases; nucleotides not matched to a gene: 8. The V gene's germline CDR1 is SGHKS and CDR2 YYEKEE (reference sequence). In nucleotides, the CDR3 is TGTGCCAGCAGCTTCATGAATGGACAGGGGGGTGAAAAACTGTTTTTT. Its translation: CASSFMNGQGGEKLFF. The complete variable domain, with remaining parts taken from reference TRBV5-5 and TRBJ1-4, reads DAGVTQSPTHLIKTRGQQVTLRCSPISGHKSVSWYQQVLGQGPQFIFQYYEKEERGRGNFPDRFSARQFPNYSSELNVNALLLGDSALYLCASSFMNGQGGEKLFFGSGTQLSVL.

The chain uses TRBV4-2 and TRBJ1-5; perhaps TRBD1 as D (5 bases). V lost 1 base and J lost 3, with 13 bases in between. CDR1 LGHNA and CDR2 YNFKEQ come from the germline V gene. The CDR3 length is 16 residues. CDR3 in DNA: TGTGCCAGCAGCCAAGGGGGCCAGGAGCTCAATCAGCCCCAGCATTTT. Protein product: CASSQGGQELNQPQHF.

This chain joins TRBV6-5 and TRBJ2-1; 9 bases are a match to TRBD2. This CDR3 has 15 amino acids. Germline V CDR1 and CDR2: MNHEY, SVGAGI. J was trimmed by 4 bases and V by 5 bases; bases with no gene match: 6. The CDR3 region has the DNA TGTGCCAGCAGTCCCTATACTAGCGGGTACAATGAGCAGTTCTTC. It specifies CASSPYTSGYNEQFF.

The chain recombines TRBV5-1 with TRBJ1-4; 9 nucleotides line up with TRBD1. Germline V gene data show CDR1 as SGHRS and CDR2 as YFSETQ. V lost 4 bases and J lost 4; bases outside the gene matches: 5. CDR3 length equals 15 residues. The CDR3 DNA follows: TGCGCCAGCAGCGCACAGGGGGCCCTTAATGAAAAACTGTTTTTT. It translates to CASSAQGALNEKLFF.

The V and J genes are TRBV4-2 and TRBJ2-5, with 7 bases that match TRBD1. V dropped 1 base and J dropped 3; count of bases not matched to a gene: 8. The CDR3 is 16 amino acids. Germline V lookup: CDR1 LGHNA, CDR2 YNFKEQ. CDR3 in DNA: TGTGCCAGCAGCCAAGCCGGCATCGACAGGGAAGAGACCCAGTACTTC. Translation gives CASSQAGIDREETQYF.

The chain links TRBV18 to TRBJ2-3; 8 positions match TRBD2. The V segment lost 0 bases and the J segment 2 bases; nucleotides outside the gene matches: 4. CDR1 is KGHSH and CDR2 is LQKENI in the germline V gene. This CDR3 region has 16 residues. In nucleotides, the CDR3 is TGTGCCAGCTCACCACCTAGCGGGGCTTTCACAGATACGCAGTATTTT. Translating it yields CASSPPSGAFTDTQYF.

CDR3 DNA: TGTGCCAGTAGGACAGGGGGAGGCGGCTACACCTTC. Amino acid sequence: CASRTGGGGYTF. The V and J genes are TRBV2 and TRBJ1-2, with 10 bases matching TRBD1. Per the germline V gene, CDR1 is SNHLY and CDR2 is FYNNEI. The V and J ends lost 9 bases and 8 bases, in that order; junction bases with no gene match: 6. This CDR3 comprises 12 residues.

The rearrangement joins TRBV6-5 to TRBJ1-2, with a weak D call TRBD1 (5 bases). CDR3 size: 14 residues. V lost 5 bases and J 0 bases, leaving 10 bases between the germline ends. Germline CDR1 and CDR2: MNHEY and SVGAGI. This chain's CDR3 is CASSKRGANYGYTF. CDR3 nucleotides: TGTGCCAGCAGTAAAAGGGGTGCTAACTATGGCTACACCTTC.

CDR3 residues: CASGLGPTGHSNQPQHF. The CDR3, as DNA: TGTGCTAGTGGTTTGGGTCCCACAGGACATAGCAATCAGCCCCAGCATTTT. The rearrangement links TRBV12-5 to TRBJ1-5; tentative D call: TRBD1 (5 bases). The CDR3 has 17 residues. Trimming took 1 base from V and 0 from J, leaving 13 bases between them. From germline, CDR1 is LGHNT and CDR2 FRNRAP.